A selection of T cell receptor beta chains follows, all from one sample in a study of blood T cell repertoires in COVID-19. Sequencing used immunoSEQ multiplex PCR; TCRdb keeps in-frame clones, though not all of them. The table has 150,000 to 200,000 clones, around nine tenths seen once. The sequenced material came from peripheral blood. The receptors were gathered from a man in his forties or fifties with acute or convalescent COVID-19. CDR3s include the opening cysteine and the closing phenylalanine or tryptophan. A D gene is named only where the DNA matches it firmly. The size entry is marked missing in some rows and otherwise reads once, few, many or a size class.

>NA|TRBV7-7|TRBJ2-2|NA
CASSSGAVGTGELFF
TGTGCTAGCTCCTCAGGGGCAGTAGGCACCGGGGAGCTGTTTTTT
>NA|TRBV19|TRBJ1-5|NA
CASSTLDSYSNQPQHF
TGTGCCAGTAGCACTCTGGACAGCTATAGCAATCAGCCCCAGCATTTT
>TRBD2|TRBV9|TRBJ2-7|NA
CASSPRTSGSYEQYF
TGTGCCAGCAGCCCCCGGACTAGCGGTTCCTACGAGCAGTACTTC
>NA|TRBV2|TRBJ2-7|NA
CASRPSAGEQYF
TGTGCCAGCAGGCCTAGCGCGGGCGAGCAGTACTTC
>TRBD1|TRBV19|TRBJ1-3|NA
CASSDRGTGNTIYF
TGTGCCAGTAGTGACAGGGGAACTGGAAACACCATATATTTT
>TRBD1|TRBV27|TRBJ2-7|NA
CASSQGQGVSYEQYF
TGTGCCAGCAGTCAGGGACAGGGGGTTAGCTACGAGCAGTACTTC
>NA|TRBV4-2|TRBJ2-5|NA
CASSQIRGGGRFETQYF
TGTGCCAGCAGCCAAATCAGAGGGGGGGGCCGTTTTGAGACCCAGTACTTC
>TRBD2|TRBV5-1|TRBJ2-5|NA
CASTEQGGEGETQYF
TGCGCCAGCACGGAGCAAGGCGGGGAGGGGGAGACCCAGTACTTC
>TRBD2|TRBV9|TRBJ2-3|NA
CASSGAGASTDTQYF
TGTGCCAGCAGCGGAGCGGGAGCCAGCACAGATACGCAGTATTTT
>NA|TRBV6-6|TRBJ2-1|NA
CASSLALSSYNEQFF
TGTGCCAGCAGCCTAGCGCTCAGCTCCTACAATGAGCAGTTCTTC
>NA|TRBV7-2|TRBJ2-2|NA
CASGSGGSIGTGELFF
TGTGCCAGCGGTTCCGGTGGGAGTATTGGCACCGGGGAGCTGTTTTTT
>NA|TRBV6-5|TRBJ1-6|once
CASSYDSDNSPLHF
TGTGCCAGCAGTTACGACAGCGATAATTCACCCCTCCACTTT
>NA|TRBV6-5|TRBJ1-2|NA
CASSLQTVMTNYGYTF
TGTGCCAGCAGTTTACAGACAGTGATGACTAACTATGGCTACACCTTC
>NA|TRBV6-1|TRBJ2-3|NA
CASSERLALDTQYF
TGTGCCAGCAGTGAACGGCTAGCATTGGATACGCAGTATTTT
>NA|TRBV24-1|TRBJ2-2|NA
CATRGLGHQNTGELFF
TGTGCCACCAGGGGATTAGGACACCAGAACACCGGGGAGCTGTTTTTT
>NA|TRBV7-9|TRBJ2-1|NA
CASSSGLPSSYNEQFF
TGTGCCAGCAGCTCCGGACTGCCGAGCTCCTACAATGAGCAGTTCTTC
>TRBD2|TRBV27|TRBJ2-5|NA
CASRQMPAGGQETQYF
TGTGCCAGCAGACAAATGCCAGCGGGGGGCCAAGAGACCCAGTACTTC
>NA|TRBV6-5|TRBJ1-2|NA
CASSSQQGGAYGYTF
TGTGCCAGCAGTAGCCAACAGGGAGGGGCCTATGGCTACACCTTC
>NA|TRBV2|TRBJ2-2|NA
CASSESRGRTGELFF
TGTGCCAGCAGTGAATCCAGGGGCCGAACCGGGGAGCTGTTTTTT
>NA|TRBV6-5|TRBJ2-2|NA
CASIGWQGSGELFF
TGTGCCAGCATTGGTTGGCAGGGCTCCGGGGAGCTGTTTTTT
>NA|TRBV4-1|TRBJ2-2|once
CASSQGGLASTGELFF
TGCGCCAGCAGCCAAGGGGGGCTAGCATCCACCGGGGAGCTGTTTTTT
>TRBD1|TRBV27|TRBJ1-5|NA
CASRPIWQGGNQPQHF
TGTGCCAGCAGACCGATTTGGCAGGGGGGCAATCAGCCCCAGCATTTT
>TRBD2|TRBV9|TRBJ2-1|NA
CASSASGRVHNEQFF
TGTGCCAGCAGCGCTAGCGGGAGGGTACACAATGAGCAGTTCTTC
>NA|TRBV28|TRBJ1-2|NA
CASRRDNRYTF
TGTGCCAGCAGAAGGGACAATCGCTACACCTTC
>TRBD2|TRBV6-2/TRBV6-3|TRBJ2-2|NA
CASSPPPLAGGPNTGELFF
TGTGCCAGCAGCCCCCCTCCGCTAGCGGGGGGCCCGAACACCGGGGAGCTGTTTTTT
>TRBD2|TRBV7-2|TRBJ2-2|once
CASSLSSGRGTGELFF
TGTGCCAGCAGCTTATCAAGCGGGAGGGGCACCGGGGAGCTGTTTTTT
>NA|TRBV2|TRBJ2-5|NA
CASSANGQETQYF
TGTGCCAGCAGTGCTAACGGGCAAGAGACCCAGTACTTC
>TRBD2|TRBV30|TRBJ2-1|NA
CAWGSIAGNEQFF
TGTGCCTGGGGTTCCATAGCGGGGAATGAGCAGTTCTTC
>NA|TRBV27|TRBJ1-5|NA
CASSLSRGGNQPQHF
TGTGCCAGCAGTTTGTCCAGGGGCGGCAATCAGCCCCAGCATTTT
>TRBD1|TRBV2|TRBJ2-7|NA
CASSVLGDRGLYEQYF
TGTGCCAGCAGTGTATTAGGGGACAGGGGATTGTACGAGCAGTACTTC
>TRBD2|TRBV7-9|TRBJ2-7|NA
CASSQLAGLVLQPYEQYF
TGTGCCAGCAGCCAACTAGCGGGACTAGTGCTACAACCCTACGAGCAGTACTTC